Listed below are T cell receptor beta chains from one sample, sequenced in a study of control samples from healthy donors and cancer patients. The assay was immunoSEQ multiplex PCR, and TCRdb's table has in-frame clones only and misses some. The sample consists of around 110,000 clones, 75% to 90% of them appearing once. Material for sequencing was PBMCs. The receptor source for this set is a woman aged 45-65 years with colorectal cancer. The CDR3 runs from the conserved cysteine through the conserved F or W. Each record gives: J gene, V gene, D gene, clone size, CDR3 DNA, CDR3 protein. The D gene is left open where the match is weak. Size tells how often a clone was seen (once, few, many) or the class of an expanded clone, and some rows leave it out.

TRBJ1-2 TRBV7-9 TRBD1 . TGTGCCACCGGACAAACTAGGGGACAGGGGGCCTATGGCTACACCTTC CATGQTRGQGAYGYTF
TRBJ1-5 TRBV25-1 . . TGTGCCAGCAGTGGGCAGGGCAATCAGCCCCAGCATTTT CASSGQGNQPQHF
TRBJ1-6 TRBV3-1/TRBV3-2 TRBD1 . TGTGCCAGCGACCGGGACAGGTATAATTCACCCCTCCACTTT CASDRDRYNSPLHF
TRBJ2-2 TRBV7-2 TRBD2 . TGTGCCAGCACTGGGGAGCGGGGAACCGGGGAGCTGTTTTTT CASTGERGTGELFF
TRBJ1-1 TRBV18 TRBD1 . TGTGCCAGCTCACTAAGCGACAGGGCGGCGAACACTGAAGCTTTCTTT CASSLSDRAANTEAFF
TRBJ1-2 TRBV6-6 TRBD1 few TGTGCCAGCAGTTACCCGGGACAGCGTAATGGCTACACCTTC CASSYPGQRNGYTF
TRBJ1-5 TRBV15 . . TGTGCCACCAGCATGGGGGCCCGGAGCAATCAGCCCCAGCATTTT CATSMGARSNQPQHF
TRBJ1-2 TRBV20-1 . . TGCAGTGCTAGTGTGGTGGGGCAGGGCTATGGCTACACCTTC CSASVVGQGYGYTF
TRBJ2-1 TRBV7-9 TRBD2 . TGTGCCAGCAGCTTAGATGTTCGAGGCGGGAGATTGGACAATGAGCAGTTCTTC CASSLDVRGGRLDNEQFF
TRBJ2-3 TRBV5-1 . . TGCGCCAGCAGCTTAGCGGGCACAGATACGCAGTATTTT CASSLAGTDTQYF
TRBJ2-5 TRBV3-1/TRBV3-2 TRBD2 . TGTGCCAGCAGCCAAGATGGGGAGCGGGGGCCGGGGGAGACCCAGTACTTC CASSQDGERGPGETQYF
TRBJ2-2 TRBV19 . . TGTGCCAGTAGTATAGACCTCACCACCGGGGAGCTGTTTTTT CASSIDLTTGELFF
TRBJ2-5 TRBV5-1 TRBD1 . TGCGCCAGCAGCTTGGCTGACAGGGGGTTTGAAGAGACCCAGTACTTC CASSLADRGFEETQYF
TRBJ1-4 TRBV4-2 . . TGTGCCAGCAGCCGAGGGGGACCTTCCTCGGCTAATGAAAAACTGTTTTTT CASSRGGPSSANEKLFF
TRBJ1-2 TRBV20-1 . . TGCAGTGCTAGTAACAGGCGGTATGGCTACACCTTC CSASNRRYGYTF
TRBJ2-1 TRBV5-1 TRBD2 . TGCGCCAGCAGGCCTAGCGGGGGTAGTCGCGGTGAGCAGTTCTTC CASRPSGGSRGEQFF
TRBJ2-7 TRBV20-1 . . TGCAGTGCTAGTCAAGTGGGATACGAGCAGTACTTC CSASQVGYEQYF
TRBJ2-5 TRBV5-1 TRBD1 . TGCGCCAGCAGCTTGGGACAGGGGGTTCGCGAGACCCAGTACTTC CASSLGQGVRETQYF
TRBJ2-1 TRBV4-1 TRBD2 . TGCGCCAGCAGCCAAACTCCCTCCCGTACTAGCGGGGCCTACAATGAGCAGTTCTTC CASSQTPSRTSGAYNEQFF
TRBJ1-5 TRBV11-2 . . TGTGCCAGCAGCTTCGACGGTCGTAGCAATCAGCCCCAGCATTTT CASSFDGRSNQPQHF
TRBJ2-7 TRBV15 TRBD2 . TGTGCCACCAGCAGAGAGAGCGGGAGTTCGAGCTACGAGCAGTACTTC CATSRESGSSSYEQYF
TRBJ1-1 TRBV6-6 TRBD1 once TGTGCCAGCAGTCCCAACTTCGGGGGGACAGGGGGAAGGACTGAAGCTTTCTTT CASSPNFGGTGGRTEAFF
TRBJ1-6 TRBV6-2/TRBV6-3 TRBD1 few TGTGCCAGCAGTTACTCGTCGCGACAGGGAGCACCCCTCCACTTT CASSYSSRQGAPLHF
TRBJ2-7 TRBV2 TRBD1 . TGTGCCAGCAGGCCGGGACAGGGGGCCTACGAGCAGTACTTC CASRPGQGAYEQYF
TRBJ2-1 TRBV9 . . TGTGCCAGCAGCGATACGACAGGCGATGAGCAGTTCTTC CASSDTTGDEQFF
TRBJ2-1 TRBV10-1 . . TGCGCCAGCAGTCCCCATTGGACGAACGGCTACAATGAGCAGTTCTTC CASSPHWTNGYNEQFF